Listed here is a single T cell receptor beta chain. Its antigen remains unidentified. Via MiXCR, TCRdb re-called the 5' RACE reads, giving one row per CDR3 protein. The sample lists around 110,000 distinct CDR3 sequences, under 15% occurring once. The junction had 4 bases not matched to a gene; V was cut back by 1 base and J by 1 base. The CDR3 consists of 16 residues. The germline V gene has CDR1 DFQATT and CDR2 SNEGSKA (reference sequence). This entry belongs to a study of T-cell memory formation after mild COVID-19. Points from the study as a whole: Contracting CD8+ clones were enriched in EMRA, CD4+ mainly in CM and EM.

V is TRBV20-1 and J is TRBJ2-5; 12 bases map to TRBD2. Sequences were obtained from PBMCs or a T cell subset sorted from them (not recorded which). This receptor was taken from an adult woman who had mild COVID-19 (a few samples of this study predate the infection). Cell type and time point are not known. CDR3 sequence reads: CSARALAGGLQETQYF. CDR3 coding DNA: TGCAGTGCTAGAGCACTAGCGGGGGGTCTCCAAGAGACCCAGTACTTC.